These T cell receptor beta chains were read from a single sample in a study of neurological immune-mediated disorders. MiXCR, run by TCRdb on the 5' RACE reads, gives a single entry per CDR3 protein. The sample holds roughly 17,000 distinct CDR3 sequences, 2.6% seen once. Sequences were obtained from PBMCs. These receptors were obtained from a woman in her late teens or twenties with multiple sclerosis. Each CDR3 is given with its conserved first and last residue. The D gene is left open where the match is weak.

TRBJ1-2 | TRBV7-2 | NA | CASSADRTPYGYTF
TRBJ2-1 | TRBV4-3 | TRBD2 | CASSQAFGAGGPYNEQFF
TRBJ2-3 | TRBV20-1 | TRBD2 | CSARVREGRGTQYF
TRBJ1-5 | TRBV30 | NA | CAWAQGGNQPQHF
TRBJ2-1 | TRBV19 | NA | CASATGDYNEQFF
TRBJ2-1 | TRBV5-1 | NA | CASSLATAYNEQFF
TRBJ2-7 | TRBV9 | TRBD2 | CASSSGLAGGSSYEQYF
TRBJ2-3 | TRBV5-1 | NA | CASSLGAANTDTQYF
TRBJ2-3 | TRBV29-1 | NA | CSVVRAGQDTQYF
TRBJ2-1 | TRBV12-3/TRBV12-4 | TRBD1 | CASNRQGANYNEQFF
TRBJ2-2 | TRBV10-3 | NA | CAISDGDKTGELFF
TRBJ1-2 | TRBV7-2 | NA | CASSLGRNYGYTF
TRBJ2-1 | TRBV7-2 | NA | CASSPPIRRFTYNEQFF
TRBJ1-1 | TRBV6-1 | NA | CASSEAPHPRAFF
TRBJ1-3 | TRBV12-5 | NA | CASGPTGSSGNTIYF
TRBJ2-1 | TRBV6-1 | NA | CAGRVQSTNEQFF
TRBJ1-4 | TRBV7-9 | NA | CASSLVTATNEKLFF
TRBJ1-1 | TRBV5-1 | TRBD1 | CASSLGLTSPGTGSTEAFF
TRBJ2-1 | TRBV20-1 | TRBD2 | CSASGLAEHNEQFF
TRBJ2-5 | TRBV10-3 | NA | CASAGAGETQYF
TRBJ2-6 | TRBV4-2 | NA | CASSTDGGSGANVLTF
TRBJ1-1 | TRBV5-4 | NA | CASSLQGRITEAFF
TRBJ1-3 | TRBV3-1 | NA | CASSQEMGRNTIYF
TRBJ2-2 | TRBV20-1 | TRBD1 | CSARGQGSGELFF
TRBJ2-5 | TRBV20-1 | TRBD2 | CSATALGGKETQYF
TRBJ1-2 | TRBV7-2 | NA | CASSLRDGPDYGYTF
TRBJ2-1 | TRBV7-9 | NA | CASSLTGGSYNEQFF
TRBJ1-1 | TRBV27 | NA | CANSLNSLFGRLTEAFF
TRBJ1-5 | TRBV3-1 | NA | CASSMNDGGQHF
TRBJ1-1 | TRBV7-9 | NA | CASSPGGAEAFF
TRBJ2-5 | TRBV20-1 | NA | CSASLRPKQETQYF
TRBJ2-3 | TRBV7-2 | NA | CASSLASWDTQYF
TRBJ2-3 | TRBV5-5 | NA | CASSLWADTQYF
TRBJ2-1 | TRBV3-1 | NA | CASSQEESGDNEQFF
TRBJ2-7 | TRBV7-9 | NA | CASSFTLLGGSYEQYF
TRBJ2-7 | TRBV9 | TRBD1 | CASSVLDRGPYLGEQYF
TRBJ1-2 | TRBV9 | NA | CASSARGRGDANYGYTF
TRBJ1-2 | TRBV20-1 | NA | CSASRDNYGYTF
TRBJ1-3 | TRBV7-7 | NA | CASSLGGVGSGNTIYF
TRBJ2-7 | TRBV4-2 | TRBD1 | CASSQPGQGAYEQYF
TRBJ1-3 | TRBV12-3/TRBV12-4 | TRBD1 | CASSRTGPGNTIYF
TRBJ1-1 | TRBV5-1 | NA | CASSLDPVGNTEAFF
TRBJ1-1 | TRBV28 | NA | CASSVTRRLMNTEAFF
TRBJ2-3 | TRBV5-1 | NA | CASSLRGPEDTQYF
TRBJ1-1 | TRBV20-1 | TRBD1 | CSASPTSGGAWYTEAFF
TRBJ2-7 | TRBV20-1 | NA | CSARGTQQYF
TRBJ2-3 | TRBV20-1 | TRBD2 | CSASASGGTDTQYF
TRBJ1-5 | TRBV6-5 | NA | CASSKQGWQPQHF
TRBJ1-1 | TRBV10-3 | NA | CAISGGDTEAFF
TRBJ2-5 | TRBV24-1 | NA | CATGTLETQYF